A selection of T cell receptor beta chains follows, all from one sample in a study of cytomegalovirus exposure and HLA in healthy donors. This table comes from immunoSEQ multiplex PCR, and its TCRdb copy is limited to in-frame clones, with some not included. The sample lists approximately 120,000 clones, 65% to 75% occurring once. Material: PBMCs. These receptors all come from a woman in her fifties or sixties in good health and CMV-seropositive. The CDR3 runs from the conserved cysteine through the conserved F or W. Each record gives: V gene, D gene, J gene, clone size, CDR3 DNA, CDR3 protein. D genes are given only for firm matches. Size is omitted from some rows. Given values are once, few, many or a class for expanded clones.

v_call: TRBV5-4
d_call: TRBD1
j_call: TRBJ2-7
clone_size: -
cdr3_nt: TGTGCCAGCAGCAAGGACAGGGAGACCCCCGAGCAGTACTTC
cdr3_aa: CASSKDRETPEQYF

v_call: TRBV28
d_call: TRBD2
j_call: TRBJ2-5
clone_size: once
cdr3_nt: TGTGCCAGCAGTTTAGACGCTAGCGGGGGACCCCGGGAGACCCAGTACTTC
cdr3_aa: CASSLDASGGPRETQYF

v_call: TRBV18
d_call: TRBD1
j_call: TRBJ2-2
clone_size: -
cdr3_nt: TGTGCCAGCTCCCTGGGGACAGGAAAGAACACCGGGGAGCTGTTTTTT
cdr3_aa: CASSLGTGKNTGELFF

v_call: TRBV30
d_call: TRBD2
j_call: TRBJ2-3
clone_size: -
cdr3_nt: TGTGCCTGGAGTGTACTGGCGGGGGTGGAGACGCAGTATTTT
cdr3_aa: CAWSVLAGVETQYF

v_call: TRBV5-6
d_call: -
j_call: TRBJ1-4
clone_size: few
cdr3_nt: TGTGCCAGCAGCTTGGGGAGACGGGGTGAAAAACTGTTTTTT
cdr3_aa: CASSLGRRGEKLFF

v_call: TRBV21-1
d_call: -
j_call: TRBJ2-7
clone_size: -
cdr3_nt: TGTGCCAGCAGCAAAGGACAGGGGAGGGACTACGAGCAGTACTTC
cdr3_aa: CASSKGQGRDYEQYF

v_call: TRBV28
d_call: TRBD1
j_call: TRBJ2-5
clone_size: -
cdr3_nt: TGTGCCAGCAGGTCGACAGGGCGGGAGACCCAGTACTTC
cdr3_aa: CASRSTGRETQYF

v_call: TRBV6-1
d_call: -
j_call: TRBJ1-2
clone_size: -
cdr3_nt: TGTGCCAGCAGTCTAGAGAAGTATGGCTACACCTTC
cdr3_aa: CASSLEKYGYTF

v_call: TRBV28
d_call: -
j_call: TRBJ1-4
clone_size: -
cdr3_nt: TGTGCCACCGCTGGAGCAACTAATGAAAAACTGTTTTTT
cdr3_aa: CATAGATNEKLFF

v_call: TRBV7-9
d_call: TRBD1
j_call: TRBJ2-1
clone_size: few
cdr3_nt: TGTGCCAGCAGCCCCCCTCAGGGGGTGGGGAATGAGCAGTTCTTC
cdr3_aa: CASSPPQGVGNEQFF

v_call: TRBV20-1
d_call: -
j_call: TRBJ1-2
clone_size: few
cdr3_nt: TGCAGTGCTCTAGGCGAGGCGAGCTACACCTTC
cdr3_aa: CSALGEASYTF

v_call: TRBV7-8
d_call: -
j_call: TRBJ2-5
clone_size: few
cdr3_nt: TGTGCCAGCAGCTTAGTGAGCGGTAAAGAGACCCAGTACTTC
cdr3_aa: CASSLVSGKETQYF

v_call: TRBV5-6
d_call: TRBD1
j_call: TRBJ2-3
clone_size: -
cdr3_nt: TGTGCCAGCAGCTTAGGGACAGCGGCAGATACGCAGTATTTT
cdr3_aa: CASSLGTAADTQYF

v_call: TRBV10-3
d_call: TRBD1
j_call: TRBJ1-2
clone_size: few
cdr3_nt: TGTGCCATCAGTGAGTCCGGGACAGGGGCCTCGGACTATGGCTACACCTTC
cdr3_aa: CAISESGTGASDYGYTF